This T cell receptor (beta chain) was sequenced in a study of cytomegalovirus exposure and HLA in healthy donors. Study observations and caveats: In a later analysis, DRB1 alleles had the most associated TCRs; HLA-C alleles the fewest. According to the study, 180 or so TCR beta chains were cytomegalovirus-associated. At a 0.05 false discovery rate, a later analysis found 16,951 TCR beta sequences to be associated with HLA alleles.

Turning to this clone: Antigen: not known. Sequence at one end of the junction differs from germline and may be a read error.

Primers for the PCR totalled 60 Vbeta and 13 Jbeta. Using immunoSEQ multiplex PCR, the repertoire was profiled, and TCRdb retains in-frame clones only, with some absent. The sample lists 80,000 to 100,000 clones, over 70% occurring once. The germline V gene has CDR1 GTSNPN and CDR2 SVGIG (reference sequence). The CDR3 is 13 amino acids. This chain connects TRBV30 to TRBJ1-2; D is uncertain. Sequencing was carried out using PBMCs. The sequence came from a man aged 45-60 years in good health and CMV-seropositive. DNA for the CDR3: TGTGCCTGGAGTGGGGAGGGAAACTATGGCTACCCCTTC. This sequence encodes CAWSGEGNYGYPF.